The next 6 T cell receptor beta chains were all read from a single sample in a study of CD8+CD57+ T cells in acquired aplastic anemia. Genomic DNA, the template, was used for profiling of the TCR beta VDJ and CDR3. TCRdb independently ran MiXCR on the reads; one entry per CDR3 protein. The sample has around 200,000 distinct CDR3 sequences, around 50% seen once. Sequencing was done on a sample of sorted CD4+, CD8+, or CD8+CD57+ T cells (not recorded which) from PBMCs. Source of these receptors: a human donor in good health, serving as a control.

There are many counts of this clonotype. This chain links TRBV28 with TRBJ1-6; 9 nucleotides align to TRBD1. Losses at the gene ends were 3 bases for V and 6 bases for J; bases not matched to a gene: 3. This CDR3 spans 15 amino acids. The germline V gene encodes CDR1 MDHEN and CDR2 SYDVKM. This chain's CDR3 is CASSFHRGLNSPLHF. The CDR3 bases are TGTGCCAGCAGTTTCCACAGGGGGCTTAATTCACCCCTCCACTTT.

This clonotype was counted at least ten times. The chain combines TRBV28 with TRBJ2-3, with D unclear. Per the germline V gene, CDR1 is MDHEN and CDR2 is SYDVKM. The CDR3 runs to 12 residues. Trimming took off 2 bases at V and 7 bases at J, with 7 bases between the two ends. In nucleotides, the CDR3 is TGTGCCAGCAGTTTAATGGGCCATACGCAGTATTTT. It codes for CASSLMGHTQYF.

In its sample, this clonotype was seen many times. CDR3 coding DNA: TGTGCCAGTAGTATCTTGGGCGGGGGACCCTACGAGCAGTACTTC. Translated: CASSILGGGPYEQYF. This chain connects TRBV19 to TRBJ2-7; 7 bases match TRBD2. The V gene end was trimmed by 3 bases and the J gene end by 2 bases; junction bases not matched to a gene: 7. The V gene's germline CDR1 is LNHDA and CDR2 SQIVND (reference sequence). This CDR3 contains 15 residues.

This chain links TRBV10-3 with TRBJ2-5; 8 bases map to TRBD2. J gave up 3 bases and V 2 bases, and 11 bases lay outside the gene matches. Germline CDR1 reads ENHRY; CDR2 reads SYGVKD. The length of the CDR3 is 17 residues. CDR3 coding DNA: TGTGCCATCAGTGAGCTAGCTAGCGGGTGTTACAAAGAGACCCAGTACTTC. Translated: CAISELASGCYKETQYF.

This clonotype was recorded many times. The V call is TRBV3-1, the J call TRBJ1-1, with D unclear. V shed 0 bases and J shed 5 bases, with 7 bases lying between them. The CDR3 runs 13 residues. Per germline, CDR1 LGHDT and CDR2 YNNKEL (reference sequence). CDR3: CASSQEMGTEAFF. CDR3 nucleotide sequence: TGTGCCAGCAGCCAAGAGATGGGGACTGAAGCTTTCTTT.

This clonotype was seen many times. CDR3 in DNA: TGTGCCAGCAGATCCGGGGGCTCAGTGTTTGGGGGCTCGAGCACTGAAGCTTTCTTT. The encoded protein is CASRSGGSVFGGSSTEAFF. V usage is TRBV12-3 or TRBV12-4 and J usage is TRBJ1-1, with D possibly TRBD1 on 6 matching bases. CDR3 length: 19 amino acids. The germline V and J ends were trimmed by 6 bases and 4 bases, with 30 bases remaining between them.